Listed below are T cell receptor beta chains from one sample, sequenced in a study of radiation and T cells in renal cell carcinoma. Some clones are missing from TCRdb's copy, which holds only in-frame ones; the method was immunoSEQ multiplex PCR. Seen here are 150,000 or so clones, approximately 87% observed once, and the top ten hold around 21%. The source material was blood, sampled from a patient whose treatment included radiotherapy and nephrectomy. Every receptor here comes from a woman aged 45-60 years with renal cell carcinoma. Both conserved end residues are part of each CDR3. The D gene is left open where the match is weak. Size is stated for part of the rows, as once, few or many counts, or as a class when the clone is expanded.

D: .
size: few
V: TRBV9
J: TRBJ2-3
CDR3: CASSDGGPDTQYF
DNA: TGTGCCAGCAGCGACGGCGGGCCAGATACGCAGTATTTT

D: TRBD2
size: .
V: TRBV4-1
J: TRBJ2-5
CDR3: CASSQETGGRVTQYF
DNA: TGCGCCAGCAGCCAAGAAACGGGGGGGCGGGTTACCCAGTACTTC

D: TRBD2
size: .
V: TRBV13
J: TRBJ2-5
CDR3: CASSPSGGKQETQYF
DNA: TGTGCCAGCAGCCCTAGCGGGGGGAAACAAGAGACCCAGTACTTC

D: .
size: .
V: TRBV9
J: TRBJ2-6
CDR3: CASSHGGSGANVLTF
DNA: TGTGCCAGCAGCCATGGGGGCTCTGGGGCCAACGTCCTGACTTTC

D: TRBD1
size: .
V: TRBV7-2
J: TRBJ2-7
CDR3: CASSMGQERHEQYF
DNA: TGTGCCAGCAGCATGGGACAGGAAAGGCACGAGCAGTACTTC

D: .
size: many
V: TRBV15
J: TRBJ1-1
CDR3: CATSRVSIGEAFF
DNA: TGTGCCACCAGCAGAGTTTCTATAGGAGAAGCTTTCTTT

D: TRBD2
size: .
V: TRBV19
J: TRBJ2-5
CDR3: CASRGTSGGPGTQYF
DNA: TGTGCCAGTAGAGGGACTAGCGGGGGTCCTGGGACCCAGTACTTC

D: TRBD1
size: .
V: TRBV4-3
J: TRBJ1-5
CDR3: CASSQDTGGEPQHF
DNA: TGCGCCAGCAGCCAAGACACAGGGGGCGAACCCCAGCATTTT

D: TRBD2
size: .
V: TRBV5-4
J: TRBJ2-7
CDR3: CASSLRAGAYEQYF
DNA: TGTGCCAGCAGCTTGAGAGCGGGAGCCTACGAGCAGTACTTC

D: .
size: .
V: TRBV19
J: TRBJ2-1
CDR3: CASSVRAGGDEQFF
DNA: TGTGCCAGTAGTGTTAGGGCAGGGGGGGATGAGCAGTTCTTC

D: .
size: .
V: TRBV30
J: TRBJ1-5
CDR3: CAWTLGARGPQHF
DNA: TGTGCCTGGACCCTCGGGGCCCGAGGGCCCCAGCATTTT

D: TRBD2
size: .
V: TRBV6-1
J: TRBJ2-7
CDR3: CASSHTSGGPYEQYF
DNA: TGTGCCAGCAGTCATACTAGCGGGGGACCCTACGAGCAGTACTTC

D: .
size: .
V: TRBV13
J: TRBJ2-3
CDR3: CASSLSSAGVTDTQYF
DNA: TGTGCCAGCAGCTTAAGCAGCGCAGGGGTTACTGATACGCAGTATTTT

D: .
size: few
V: TRBV14
J: TRBJ1-1
CDR3: CASSQRVNTEAFF
DNA: TGTGCCAGCAGCCAACGGGTGAACACTGAAGCTTTCTTT

D: .
size: few
V: TRBV28
J: TRBJ1-2
CDR3: CASRIQGRSYGYTF
DNA: TGTGCCAGCAGAATACAGGGACGAAGCTATGGCTACACCTTC

D: .
size: .
V: TRBV10-3
J: TRBJ2-3
CDR3: CAISEYREEDTQYF
DNA: TGTGCCATCAGTGAGTACAGGGAGGAAGATACGCAGTATTTT

D: .
size: .
V: TRBV25-1
J: TRBJ1-5
CDR3: CASSETGYNQPQHF
DNA: TGTGCCAGCAGTGAAACAGGCTACAATCAGCCCCAGCATTTT

D: TRBD1
size: .
V: TRBV27
J: TRBJ1-1
CDR3: CASSLSVATGGPRTEAFF
DNA: TGTGCCAGCAGTTTATCGGTCGCGACAGGGGGCCCGCGAACTGAAGCTTTCTTT

D: .
size: .
V: TRBV4-2
J: TRBJ2-5
CDR3: CASSPGQETQYF
DNA: TGTGCCAGCAGCCCGGGCCAAGAGACCCAGTACTTC

D: .
size: .
V: TRBV4-1
J: TRBJ2-2
CDR3: CASSQLGRNTGELFF
DNA: TGCGCCAGCAGCCAGTTAGGGCGGAACACCGGGGAGCTGTTTTTT

D: TRBD2
size: .
V: TRBV10-3
J: TRBJ2-2
CDR3: CAIRKGLAASTGELFF
DNA: TGTGCCATCAGGAAGGGACTAGCGGCGTCCACCGGGGAGCTGTTTTTT

D: .
size: once
V: TRBV15
J: TRBJ2-6
CDR3: CATSRGVYGANVLTF
DNA: TGTGCCACCAGCAGAGGGGTCTACGGGGCCAACGTCCTGACTTTC

D: .
size: .
V: TRBV2
J: TRBJ1-6
CDR3: CASSVGQNSNSPLHF
DNA: TGTGCCAGCAGTGTCGGCCAGAACTCTAATTCACCCCTCCACTTT

D: TRBD1
size: .
V: TRBV9
J: TRBJ2-5
CDR3: CASSAGTDLLRETQYF
DNA: TGTGCCAGCAGCGCCGGGACAGATCTATTACGGGAGACCCAGTACTTC

D: .
size: .
V: TRBV4-2
J: TRBJ2-1
CDR3: CASSQDPAGEQFF
DNA: TGTGCCAGCAGCCAAGATCCGGCGGGGGAGCAGTTCTTC

D: .
size: .
V: TRBV25-1
J: TRBJ1-1
CDR3: CASSDPLWGREAFF
DNA: TGTGCCAGCAGTGACCCACTTTGGGGCAGGGAAGCTTTCTTT

D: .
size: .
V: TRBV19
J: TRBJ2-1
CDR3: CASSGAGYNEQFF
DNA: TGTGCCAGTAGTGGGGCAGGCTACAATGAGCAGTTCTTC